This is a list of T cell receptor beta chains from one sample in a study of shared clonotypes between healthy human individuals. Method: immunoSEQ multiplex PCR; TCRdb's copy keeps in-frame clones and lacks some. The data show around 640,000 clones, with about 96% seen just once and less than 0.13% held by the top ten. Input material: naive CD8+ T cells sorted from blood. These receptors came from a woman in her twenties or thirties in good health. The CDR3 runs from the conserved cysteine through the conserved F or W. The order of the fields is V gene, CDR3 protein.

TRBV28	CATSESNQPQHF
TRBV28	CASRTRDRASLNTEAFF
TRBV6-1	CASSDGGGRNYGYTF
TRBV6-6	CASSFYFAYEQYF
TRBV4-2	CASSQTAALVSDRPGTDTQYF
TRBV4-1	CASSQVGLAGDTGELFF
TRBV28	CASSRLTGPYEQYF
TRBV7-9	CASSPEGRESFTF
TRBV30	CAWSVPRYEQYF
TRBV5-4	CAGRIAGEGVDTQYF
TRBV12-5	CASGTGTSATGELFF
TRBV5-5	CASSGSRGNQPQHF
TRBV5-4	CASRTGIRSYEQYF
TRBV28	CASSFQGGSGNTIYF
TRBV28	CASSFPRSSYNEQFF
TRBV4-2	CASTRGTEAFF
TRBV5-6	CASSGRHDTYEQYF
TRBV10-1	CASSGKTGELFF
TRBV15	CATGLSGTDTQYF
TRBV5-4	CASSFRQEKNTEAFF
TRBV27	CASSAGQATYEQYF
TRBV5-1	CASSLGTGTTDTQYF
TRBV5-4	CASSLGAGEGGELFF